Reported below is one T cell receptor (beta chain). The protocol was immunoSEQ multiplex PCR, while the TCRdb copy is restricted to in-frame clones and leaves out a portion. The sample lists around 2.1 million clones; about 92% were seen once. The entry originates in a study of shared clonotypes between healthy human individuals. The CDR3 is 14 residues long. From germline, CDR1 is SGDLS and CDR2 YYNGEE. Trimming took 4 bases from V and 1 from J, leaving 9 bases between them. Naive CD8 cells were CD45RO-negative, positively selected for CCR7, excluding terminally differentiated effector memory CD45RA+ cells.

The sequencing sample was made of naive CD8+ T cells from PBMCs. The chain recombines TRBV9 with TRBJ1-5; D may be TRBD1 (6 bases). The sequence was obtained from a young man in good health. Some clones in this sample may be carry-over from other donors' samples. CDR3 bases: TGTGCCAGCAGCCTTGGGGGCAGCAATCAGCCCCAGCATTTT. This translates into CASSLGGSNQPQHF.